This T cell receptor beta chain derives from a study of blood T cell repertoires in COVID-19. About the research overall: The United States, Italy and Spain supplied acute and convalescent COVID-19 samples. T cells, B-cell-depleted T cells, or PBMCs provided the cDNA or gDNA that served as material.

While infection was still active, Seattle patients were enrolled and then followed longitudinally. In the original processing: How many nucleated cells were present was estimated from reference gene primer amplification. Repertoires were generated with immunoSEQ multiplex PCR, while TCRdb's copy carries only in-frame clones and drops some. For V, J and clone size, that table is used; D and trimming come from the DNA. The sample has a few hundred thousand clones, more than 85% seen once. CDR1 is MGHDK and CDR2 is SYGVNS in the germline V gene. Losses at the gene ends were 4 bases for V and 6 bases for J; bases not matched to a gene: 3. This CDR3 spans 14 amino acids.

V usage is TRBV25-1 and J usage is TRBJ2-2; 9 bases line up with TRBD1. The sequencing sample was made of peripheral blood. This clonotype originated in a person aged 18-35 years with COVID-19, enrolled during active disease. The CDR3 here is CASSGTGDAGELFF. DNA of the CDR3: TGTGCCAGCAGTGGGACAGGGGATGCCGGGGAGCTGTTTTTT.